One T cell receptor (beta chain) is described in this entry. CDR1 is SGHRS and CDR2 is YFSETQ in the germline V gene. V was clipped by 0 bases and J by 6 bases, with 10 bases between them. CDR3 size: 14 residues. As handled by the study authors: Estimation of nucleated cell counts was performed using reference gene primer amplification. TCRdb keeps only in-frame clones here, not all; method: immunoSEQ multiplex PCR. V, J and clone size reflect that table, while D and trimming were determined from the DNA. The sample yields fewer than 35,000 clones, about 89% seen once. This sample was included in a study of blood T cell repertoires in COVID-19. Study in general: COVID-19 samples collected from the United States, Italy and Spain covered acute and convalescent phases.

The rearrangement joins TRBV5-1 to TRBJ1-3, with unresolved D. The sequenced sample was peripheral blood. The receptor's source is a human donor with active COVID-19. The donor label of this sample is uncertain. The CDR3 DNA sequence: TGCGCCAGCAGCTTGGACGTCTCAGTAAACACCATATATTTT. This encodes CASSLDVSVNTIYF.